Presented here are 13 T cell receptor beta chains from one specimen sequenced in a study of T cell responses to AZD1222 COVID-19 vaccine. The protocol was immunoSEQ multiplex PCR, while the TCRdb copy is restricted to in-frame clones and leaves out a portion. Of about 150,000 clones in the sample, roughly 90% were seen once. Source: peripheral blood, taken 28 days after the second AZD1222 dose. The receptors stem from an adult who received the AZD1222 COVID-19 vaccine.

The CDR3 loop is CASSLDRVPRLSGTLGDEQYF. The CDR3 region has the DNA TGTGCCAGCAGCCTAGACAGGGTCCCCAGACTGTCAGGGACCCTAGGCGACGAGCAGTACTTC. The chain carries TRBV3-1 (or the pseudogene TRBV3-2) and TRBJ2-7; 7 nucleotides line up with TRBD1. The CDR3 consists of 21 residues. The V and J ends lost 4 bases and 5 bases, in that order; junction bases with no gene match: 29. CDR1 is LGHDT and CDR2 is YNNKEL in the germline V gene (reference sequence).

This sequence joins TRBV27 and TRBJ2-7, with D maybe TRBD2 (5 bases). The germline V and J ends were trimmed by 4 bases and 0 bases, with 10 bases remaining between them. The CDR3 sequence is 14 residues long. CDR1 and CDR2 from the germline V gene are MNHEY and SMNVEV (reference sequence). CDR3 DNA sequence: TGTGCCAGCAGTTGGGCGGGCGCCTCCTACGAGCAGTACTTC. This sequence encodes CASSWAGASYEQYF.

The chain carries TRBV7-7 and TRBJ2-2; 12 bases fit TRBD2. Germline trimming cut 5 bases from V and 6 bases from J; bases unmatched to any gene: 7. Germline V CDR1 and CDR2: SSHAT, FNYEAQ (reference sequence). This CDR3 contains 16 residues. DNA for the CDR3: TGTGCCAGCAGCCCCAGACTAGCGGGAGTCCCCGGGGAGCTGTTTTTT. This sequence encodes CASSPRLAGVPGELFF.

The CDR3 sequence: CASSPGQGPNQPQHF. The CDR3 DNA is TGTGCCAGCAGCCCGGGACAGGGACCCAATCAGCCCCAGCATTTT. This rearrangement joins TRBV4-2 to TRBJ1-5; TRBD1 agrees at 9 bases. The V gene end was trimmed by 4 bases and the J gene end by 3 bases; junction bases not matched to a gene: 4. This CDR3 has 15 amino acids. The germline V gene has CDR1 LGHNA and CDR2 YNFKEQ.

The J gene is TRBJ2-5, the V gene TRBV7-9; no clear D. The CDR3 contains 14 residues. Germline CDR1 SEHNR, CDR2 FQNEAQ (reference sequence). V lost 1 base and J lost 4, with 10 bases in between. The CDR3 protein is CASSLEYSRETQYF. The DNA of the CDR3 is TGTGCCAGCAGCTTAGAATACAGTCGAGAGACCCAGTACTTC.

The rearrangement uses TRBV5-1 and TRBJ2-1; TRBD1 might be the D (8 bases). CDR3 length: 15 residues. CDR1 is SGHRS and CDR2 is YFSETQ in the germline V gene. V lost 6 bases and J 0 bases, leaving 13 bases between the germline ends. CDR3 sequence: CASTTGGVSYNEQFF. The DNA of the CDR3 is TGCGCCAGCACAACAGGGGGGGTCTCCTACAATGAGCAGTTCTTC.

CDR3 loop: CASSLGGGDSGNTIYF. CDR3 DNA: TGCGCCAGCAGCTTGGGCGGGGGTGACTCTGGAAACACCATATATTTT. The V and J genes are TRBV5-1 and TRBJ1-3, with a possible D match to TRBD1 (5 bases). V lost 0 bases and J lost 0, with 10 bases in between. The germline CDR1 and CDR2 sequences are SGHRS and YFSETQ. This CDR3 region has 16 residues.

The rearrangement joins TRBV18 to TRBJ2-1, with a possible D match to TRBD1 (7 bases). Germline CDR1 reads KGHSH; CDR2 reads LQKENI. CDR3 size: 18 residues. V was clipped by 1 base and J by 4 bases, with 20 bases between them. CDR3 nucleotide sequence: TGTGCCAGCTCACCACTTATTACAGGGGAGGCTGGATACAATGAGCAGTTCTTC. Translating gives CASSPLITGEAGYNEQFF.

A word on this clone: A read error may produce the germline difference seen at one junction end. This sequence joins TRBV30 and TRBJ1-3, with D perhaps TRBD1 (6 bases). CDR1 and CDR2 from the germline V gene are GTSNPN and SVGIG (reference sequence). The length of the CDR3 is 13 residues. The CDR3 DNA follows: TGTGCTTGGAACAATGGACAGGGAAACACCATATATTTT. Protein sequence: CAWNNGQGNTIYF.

This sequence joins TRBV15 and TRBJ2-1; TRBD2 is a possible D gene (6 bases). The CDR3 runs to 16 residues. Trimming took off 5 bases at V and 5 bases at J, with 19 bases between the two ends. Germline loops: CDR1 LNHNV, CDR2 YYDKDF (reference sequence). The CDR3 DNA reads as TGTGCCACCAGCGGAGGGCGGGACCCCTCTCACAATGAGCAGTTCTTC. Translated: CATSGGRDPSHNEQFF.

This chain joins TRBV29-1 and TRBJ2-3; 13 nucleotides line up with TRBD2. The ends lost 4 bases at V and 6 bases at J; junction bases unmatched: 7. The CDR3 runs 15 residues. The germline CDR1 and CDR2 sequences are SQVTM and ANQGSEA. The CDR3, as DNA: TGCAGCGTTGGGGTACTAGCGGGAGGGACCGATACGCAGTATTTT. Its translation: CSVGVLAGGTDTQYF.

The rearrangement joins TRBV10-3 to TRBJ1-2; TRBD1 matches 8 bases. Unmatched junction bases numbered 5, after V lost 7 bases and J lost 4 bases. The length of the CDR3 is 13 residues. From germline, CDR1 is ENHRY and CDR2 SYGVKD. CDR3 nucleotide sequence: TGTGCCATCACGACAGGGGATACCTATGGCTACACCTTC. Translating it yields CAITTGDTYGYTF.

This chain uses TRBV7-9 with TRBJ1-1; the D is unclear. The CDR3 is 16 residues long. Germline CDR1 and CDR2: SEHNR and FQNEAQ (reference sequence). V was pared by 6 bases and J by 0 bases, with 17 bases between. The CDR3 DNA reads TGTGCCAGCAGTCCCAAAGCGACAAATCTGAACACTGAAGCTTTCTTT. Its protein product is CASSPKATNLNTEAFF.